This TCR beta chain was sequenced in a study of shared T cell receptors in the human thymus. V was shortened by 0 bases and J by 2 bases, with 15 bases between the two germline ends. The CDR3 has 17 residues. The germline V gene encodes CDR1 LGHNT and CDR2 FRNRAP. Some clones are missing from TCRdb's copy, which holds only in-frame ones; the method was immunoSEQ multiplex PCR. The data show about 660,000 clones, with 80% to 90% seen just once and about 0.0094% held by the top ten. The sample was also linked to a second study, of human thymus T cells. That paper notes: Thymus specimens were resections from corrective heart surgery.

The chain employs TRBV12-5 and TRBJ2-3; tentatively, D is TRBD2 (7 bases). The material sequenced was thymocytes. The sequence was collected from a boy in the first two years of life with a congenital heart defect. Written as DNA, the CDR3 is TGTGCTAGTGGTTTGGTAGGGGAGGGGGGGGCCACAGATACGCAGTATTTT. Translation gives CASGLVGEGGATDTQYF. Based on the CDR3 plus reference TRBV12-5 and TRBJ2-3, the full variable domain is DARVTQTPRHKVTEMGQEVTMRCQPILGHNTVFWYRQTMMQGLELLAYFRNRAPLDDSGMPKDRFSAEMPDATLATLKIQPSEPRDSAVYFCASGLVGEGGATDTQYFGPGTRLTVL.